These 30 T cell receptor beta chains were all obtained from the same sample, sequenced in a study of blood T cell repertoires in COVID-19. Using immunoSEQ multiplex PCR, the repertoire was profiled, and TCRdb retains in-frame clones only, with some absent. The sample lists approximately 120,000 clones, about 90% occurring once. Source material: peripheral blood. The receptors derive from a woman aged 45-65 years who had recovered from COVID-19.

This chain connects TRBV27 to TRBJ1-2; 9 bases are shared with TRBD1. J was trimmed by 2 bases and V by 2 bases; bases with no gene match: 3. CDR1 and CDR2 from the germline V gene are MNHEY and SMNVEV (reference sequence). This CDR3 spans 15 amino acids. CDR3 in amino acids: CASSLGGQGNYGYTF. In DNA form, the CDR3 reads TGTGCCAGCAGTTTAGGTGGACAGGGGAACTATGGCTACACCTTC.

This chain uses TRBV28 with TRBJ2-7, with D tentatively TRBD1 (5 bases). CDR3 length: 14 residues. The ends were cut back, 5 bases at V and 6 bases at J, with 17 bases in the middle. Germline V lookup: CDR1 MDHEN, CDR2 SYDVKM. The CDR3 DNA sequence: TGTGCCAGCAGTGGGTGGGCAGGGAAAGTCGAGCAGTACTTC. It specifies CASSGWAGKVEQYF.

In DNA, the CDR3 is TGTGCCAGCAGGCCCTTCTCCGGGGTCGGTGATACGCAGTATTTT. Translation: CASRPFSGVGDTQYF. The chain uses TRBV2 and TRBJ2-3, with TRBD2 as a possible D gene (5 bases). Trimming pared 6 bases from V and 6 bases from J, leaving 19 bases between. The germline V gene has CDR1 SNHLY and CDR2 FYNNEI. The CDR3 is made up of 15 amino acids.

This chain uses TRBV30 with TRBJ2-5; D gene unclear. The CDR3 has 12 residues. Germline loops: CDR1 GTSNPN, CDR2 SVGIG (reference sequence). V gave up 2 bases and J gave up 5 bases, with 9 bases separating them. The chain's CDR3 is CAWSPTWETQYF. The CDR3 nucleotides read TGTGCCTGGAGTCCGACTTGGGAGACCCAGTACTTC.

V is TRBV18 and J is TRBJ2-5, with TRBD2 as a possible D gene (5 bases). The CDR3 is made up of 13 amino acids. Germline-derived CDR1 and CDR2 are KGHSH and LQKENI. V was clipped by 4 bases and J by 4 bases, with 10 bases between them. This CDR3 is CASSQGLGETQYF. CDR3 bases: TGTGCCAGCTCACAAGGACTCGGAGAGACCCAGTACTTC.

The V gene is TRBV19, the J gene TRBJ1-1; D gene unclear. Germline lookup yields CDR1 LNHDA and CDR2 SQIVND (reference sequence). Trimming took off 7 bases at V and 11 bases at J, with 14 bases between the two ends. This CDR3 is built from 11 residues. The CDR3 region has the DNA TGTGCCAGTATCAATCAGTTGAGGGCTTTCTTT. Protein: CASINQLRAFF.

The chain combines TRBV7-2 with TRBJ2-5; 9 bases match TRBD2. Looked up from germline, CDR1 is SGHTA and CDR2 is FQGNSA. The CDR3 contains 13 residues. V shed 5 bases and J 9 bases; nucleotides not matched to a gene: 7. In nucleotides, the CDR3 is TGTGCCAGCAGCGCCGGGACTAGCATGCCCCAGTACTTC. Amino acid sequence: CASSAGTSMPQYF. Filled out from reference TRBV7-2 and TRBJ2-5, the complete variable domain reads GAGVSQSPSNKVTEKGKDVELRCDPISGHTALYWYRQSLGQGLEFLIYFQGNSAPDKSGLPSDRFSAERTGGSVSTLTIQRTQQEDSAVYLCASSAGTSMPQYFGPGTRLLVL.

CDR3 sequence: CASSYTEPSTDTQYF. CDR3 bases: TGTGCCAGCAGTTACACGGAGCCTAGCACAGATACGCAGTATTTT. The chain uses TRBV6-5 and TRBJ2-3; D gene uncertain. Trimming stripped 2 bases from V and 0 bases from J, with 9 bases between. The germline CDR1 and CDR2 sequences are MNHEY and SVGAGI. This CDR3 region has 15 residues.

V is TRBV5-6 and J is TRBJ2-2, with 11 bases matching TRBD2. V shed 0 bases, J shed 2 bases, and the junction held 6 bases outside the gene matches. The germline CDR1 and CDR2 sequences are SGHDT and YYEEEE. This CDR3 is built from 18 residues. CDR3 coding DNA: TGTGCCAGCAGCTTGGCAGGGACTAGCGGATTCAACACCGGGGAGCTGTTTTTT. Protein: CASSLAGTSGFNTGELFF.

This chain uses TRBV2 with TRBJ1-3, with D unresolved. This CDR3 spans 12 amino acids. Deletions cut 6 bases from V and 3 bases from J, with 6 bases between. Germline V lookup: CDR1 SNHLY, CDR2 FYNNEI. DNA for the CDR3: TGTGCCAGCAGGAGGTTTGGAAACACCATATATTTT. Its translation: CASRRFGNTIYF.

The chain employs TRBV6-1 and TRBJ2-2; no reliable D call. V dropped 2 bases and J dropped 4 bases, with 11 bases sitting between them. Germline assignment: CDR1 MNHNS and CDR2 SASEGT. The CDR3 runs 15 residues. CDR3: CASSEIPLVTGELFF. For the CDR3, the DNA is TGTGCCAGCAGTGAAATCCCCCTCGTCACCGGGGAGCTGTTTTTT.

The rearrangement uses TRBV18 and TRBJ1-2, with 8 bases fitting TRBD1. CDR3 length: 15 amino acids. V lost 1 base, J lost 7 bases, and 8 bases stayed unmatched. CDR1 and CDR2 from the germline V gene are KGHSH and LQKENI. Written as DNA, the CDR3 is TGTGCCAGCTCACCACAGGACAGGGCCCTAGGTGGCTACACCTTC. Translated, it gives CASSPQDRALGGYTF.

The count of this clone is one. The chain links TRBV19 to TRBJ2-2, with 12 bases matching TRBD2. In germline, CDR1 is LNHDA, CDR2 SQIVND (reference sequence). The CDR3 totals 17 residues. Losses at the gene ends were 6 bases for V and 0 bases for J; bases not matched to a gene: 5. The CDR3 sequence: CASRSASGGANTGELFF. The CDR3 region has the DNA TGTGCCAGTAGATCGGCTAGCGGGGGGGCGAACACCGGGGAGCTGTTTTTT. Full variable domain (rest looked up from reference TRBV19 and TRBJ2-2): DGGITQSPKYLFRKEGQNVTLSCEQNLNHDAMYWYRQDPGQGLRLIYYSQIVNDFQKGDIAEGYSVSREKKESFPLTVTSAQKNPTAFYLCASRSASGGANTGELFFGEGSRLTVL.

The rearrangement links TRBV4-2 to TRBJ1-5; D is ambiguous. V gave up 0 bases and J gave up 7 bases, with 13 bases separating them. The CDR3 extends over 15 amino acids. CDR1 is LGHNA, CDR2 YNFKEQ, per germline. The CDR3 reads CASSQETGLAQPQHF. In DNA form, the CDR3 reads TGTGCCAGCAGCCAAGAAACCGGACTGGCCCAGCCCCAGCATTTT.

This chain links TRBV11-2 with TRBJ2-7; 7 bases are a match to TRBD1. The V and J ends lost 5 bases and 6 bases, in that order; junction bases with no gene match: 4. Germline lookup yields CDR1 SGHAT and CDR2 FQNNGV. This CDR3 is 12 amino acids long. The CDR3: CASSLGGSEQYF. In DNA form, the CDR3 reads TGTGCCAGCAGCCTAGGGGGCTCCGAGCAGTACTTC. The variable domain in full, with the rest retrieved from reference TRBV11-2 and TRBJ2-7, is EAGVAQSPRYKIIEKRQSVAFWCNPISGHATLYWYQQILGQGPKLLIQFQNNGVVDDSQLPKDRFSAERLKGVDSTLKIQPAKLEDSAVYLCASSLGGSEQYFGPGTRLTVT.

The chain links TRBV15 to TRBJ2-4; D unresolved. Germline CDR1 is LNHNV and CDR2 is YYDKDF (reference sequence). V lost 5 bases to trimming and J lost 7 bases, with 18 bases between them. The CDR3 totals 15 residues. CDR3 nucleotide sequence: TGTGCCACCAGCTCCCTCCGGAGCAGCATCAACATTCAGTACTTC. Translation gives CATSSLRSSINIQYF.

The chain couples TRBV2 to TRBJ2-3; 11 bases line up with TRBD2. Trimming at V came to 7 bases and at J to 5 bases, leaving 8 bases not matched to a gene. Germline V CDR1 and CDR2: SNHLY, FYNNEI. The CDR3 runs to 15 residues. This chain's CDR3 is CASTLLAGVVDTQYF. The CDR3 nucleotides read TGTGCCAGCACCCTACTAGCGGGAGTTGTAGATACGCAGTATTTT.

The chain has TRBV29-1 and TRBJ2-1, with 8 positions matching TRBD1. The V segment lost 0 bases and the J segment 0 bases; nucleotides outside the gene matches: 4. The germline V gene encodes CDR1 SQVTM and CDR2 ANQGSEA. This CDR3 region has 16 residues. The CDR3 DNA reads as TGCAGCGTTGAAGAGGGGACAGGCGACTCCTACAATGAGCAGTTCTTC. It specifies CSVEEGTGDSYNEQFF.

This clone was detected once. The chain links TRBV29-1 to TRBJ2-7; 11 nucleotides agree with TRBD1. The CDR3 contains 12 residues. Germline CDR1 is SQVTM and CDR2 is ANQGSEA. The V and J ends lost 6 bases and 6 bases, in that order; junction bases with no gene match: 4. The CDR3 nucleotides are TGCAGCGTCGGGACAGGGGGGGGCGAGCAGTACTTC. As protein: CSVGTGGGEQYF.

This chain links TRBV30 with TRBJ1-1; D is ambiguous. Germline CDR1 and CDR2: GTSNPN and SVGIG (reference sequence). There are 15 residues in the CDR3. Between the trimmed V and J ends, which lost 4 bases and 0 bases, there was a span of 15 bases. CDR3 in amino acids: CAWNNKGAMNTEAFF. CDR3 in DNA: TGTGCCTGGAACAATAAGGGAGCTATGAACACTGAAGCTTTCTTT. Drawing the rest from reference TRBV30 and TRBJ1-1, the complete variable domain is SQTIHQWPATLVQPVGSPLSLECTVEGTSNPNLYWYRQAAGRGLQLLFYSVGIGQISSEVPQNLSASRPQDRQFILSSKKLLLSDSGFYLCAWNNKGAMNTEAFFGQGTRLTVV.

This chain joins TRBV23-1 and TRBJ1-3, with 7 bases matching TRBD1. TRBV23-1 carries the ORF label, with uncertain function. Trimming took 3 bases from V and 8 from J; bases not matched to a gene: 10. The CDR3 runs 15 residues. CDR3 in DNA: TGCGCCAGCAGTCAGGAGTTGGTAGGGGGCTACACCATATATTTT. Its translation is CASSQELVGGYTIYF.

This clone was detected a few times. This chain uses TRBV7-3 with TRBJ2-3; 12 positions match TRBD2. V gave up 5 bases and J gave up 1 base; unmatched junction bases: 7. The CDR3 totals 17 residues. Germline-derived CDR1 and CDR2 are SGHTA and FQGTGA. The CDR3 here is CASSPRPSGRGTDTQYF. The CDR3 nucleotides are TGTGCCAGCAGCCCCCGCCCTAGCGGGAGGGGCACAGATACGCAGTATTTT. The variable domain in full, completed from reference TRBV7-3 and TRBJ2-3, reads GAGVSQTPSNKVTEKGKYVELRCDPISGHTALYWYRQSLGQGPEFLIYFQGTGAADDSGLPNDRFFAVRPEGSVSTLKIQRTERGDSAVYLCASSPRPSGRGTDTQYFGPGTRLTVL.

The chain joins TRBV10-3 to TRBJ1-5; no firm D call. CDR3 length: 17 residues. Looked up from germline, CDR1 is ENHRY and CDR2 is SYGVKD. The V end was cut by 1 base, the J end by 2 bases, with 15 bases between. CDR3 protein: CAISEFHPSSGNQPQHF. As DNA, the CDR3 is TGTGCCATCAGTGAGTTTCACCCCAGTTCCGGCAATCAGCCCCAGCATTTT.

The genes are TRBV6-2 or TRBV6-3 and TRBJ2-2; 9 bases map to TRBD2. The trim removed 4 bases at V and 1 base at J, leaving 1 base unmatched. CDR1 is MNHEY, CDR2 SVGEGT, per germline. The CDR3 is made up of 15 amino acids. The CDR3 spells CASSLTSGNTGELFF. The CDR3, as DNA: TGTGCCAGCAGTTTGACTAGCGGGAACACCGGGGAGCTGTTTTTT.

In this sample, this clone turned up once. The V gene is TRBV10-3, the J gene TRBJ2-3; D gene uncertain. Germline lookup yields CDR1 ENHRY and CDR2 SYGVKD. Between the trimmed V and J ends, which lost 6 bases and 10 bases, there was a span of 20 bases. The CDR3 is 14 amino acids. CDR3: CAIRDRQENTAQYF. The CDR3 nucleotides read TGTGCCATCAGGGATCGGCAGGAAAATACGGCGCAGTATTTT.

This chain links TRBV6-2 or TRBV6-3 with TRBJ2-3; TRBD2 matches 10 bases. After removal of 5 bases from V and 2 bases from J, the junction contained 7 bases not matched to a gene. The CDR3 contains 16 residues. The germline V gene has CDR1 MNHEY and CDR2 SVGEGT. CDR3 nucleotide sequence: TGTGCCAGCAGTCGAGGACTAGCGGAATACACAGATACGCAGTATTTT. This codes for CASSRGLAEYTDTQYF.

V is TRBV4-1 and J is TRBJ2-5; D is ambiguous. The CDR3 runs to 13 residues. V dropped 4 bases and J dropped 1 base, with 7 bases sitting between them. The germline V gene has CDR1 MGHRA and CDR2 YSYEKL. This CDR3 reads CASSPRLQETQYF. CDR3 sequence (DNA): TGCGCCAGCAGCCCCAGGCTCCAAGAGACCCAGTACTTC.

V gene TRBV7-3 combines with J gene TRBJ2-5; D unclear. V was pared by 5 bases and J by 5 bases, with 12 bases between. The CDR3 contains 13 residues. Looked up from germline, CDR1 is SGHTA and CDR2 is FQGTGA. The CDR3 spells CASSTVGRETQYF. In nucleotides, the CDR3 is TGTGCCAGCAGCACAGTGGGCCGGGAGACCCAGTACTTC. The full variable domain, its missing parts supplied by reference TRBV7-3 and TRBJ2-5, is GAGVSQTPSNKVTEKGKYVELRCDPISGHTALYWYRQSLGQGPEFLIYFQGTGAADDSGLPNDRFFAVRPEGSVSTLKIQRTERGDSAVYLCASSTVGRETQYFGPGTRLLVL.

This clone occurred a few times. The rearrangement links TRBV7-8 to TRBJ1-1; 8 nucleotides agree with TRBD1. The trim removed 1 base at V and 0 bases at J, leaving 10 bases unmatched. CDR1 and CDR2 from the germline V gene are SGHVS and FQNEAQ. The CDR3 covers 18 residues. The CDR3 DNA reads TGTGCCAGCAGCTTAGTTGGGACAGGAAATGATATGAACACTGAAGCTTTCTTT. Translating it yields CASSLVGTGNDMNTEAFF.

The chain is built from TRBV29-1 and TRBJ2-3, with 7 nucleotides matching TRBD1. The V segment lost 3 bases and the J segment 0 bases; nucleotides outside the gene matches: 0. The germline gives CDR1 SQVTM, CDR2 ANQGSEA. This CDR3 has 13 amino acids. Here the CDR3 reads CSVETGSTDTQYF. The CDR3 bases are TGCAGCGTTGAGACAGGGAGCACAGATACGCAGTATTTT.